Each of the 5 T cell receptor beta chains below was sequenced from the same sample in a study of blood T cell repertoires in COVID-19. The method was immunoSEQ multiplex PCR; TCRdb's version includes in-frame clones alone and lacks a portion of them. The sample contains 130,000 or so clones, approximately 84% of which appear only once. Source material: peripheral blood. The receptors were sampled from a woman aged 80 or over with acute or convalescent COVID-19.

The chain carries TRBV11-2 and TRBJ2-3; 7 nucleotides align to TRBD1. Germline assignment: CDR1 SGHAT and CDR2 FQNNGV. Trimming at V came to 5 bases and at J to 7 bases, leaving 9 bases not matched to a gene. This CDR3 has 14 amino acids. The CDR3 loop reads CASSPPGQRHTQYF. CDR3 nucleotide sequence: TGTGCCAGCAGCCCACCGGGACAGCGTCATACGCAGTATTTT.

The chain is built from TRBV11-2 and TRBJ1-3, with 9 bases aligning to TRBD1. The CDR3 is made up of 14 amino acids. Germline V CDR1 and CDR2: SGHAT, FQNNGV. Trimming took 5 bases from V and 2 from J; bases not matched to a gene: 1. CDR3: CASSRTGAGNTIYF. The CDR3 DNA sequence: TGTGCCAGCAGCCGGACAGGGGCTGGAAACACCATATATTTT.

V usage is TRBV5-1 and J usage is TRBJ1-1; TRBD1 is a possible D gene (5 bases). CDR3 size: 15 residues. The V gene's germline CDR1 is SGHRS and CDR2 YFSETQ. V dropped 5 bases and J dropped 4 bases, with 18 bases sitting between them. This chain's CDR3 is CASRRVGGIVTEAFF. CDR3 sequence (DNA): TGCGCCAGCAGGAGAGTCGGGGGTATCGTCACTGAAGCTTTCTTT.

Comment on this clone: At one end the junction does not follow the germline gene, possibly because of a read error. CDR3 amino acids: CASSPRGGAQKTQYF. The CDR3 nucleotides read TGTGCCAGCTCACCCCGGGGGGGGGCCCAAAAGACCCAGTACTTC. The chain links TRBV18 to TRBJ2-5; 8 positions match TRBD2. Per the germline V gene, CDR1 is KGHSH and CDR2 is LQKENI. The CDR3 covers 15 residues.

Details on this clone: In the same sample, other DNA sequences code for this CDR3. J is TRBJ2-7 and V is TRBV6-5; 9 bases align to TRBD2. The germline gives CDR1 MNHEY, CDR2 SVGAGI. The CDR3 is made up of 16 amino acids. V was pared by 0 bases and J by 4 bases, with 7 bases of the junction left unmatched. CDR3 DNA: TGTGCCAGCAGTTACTCCGGGACTAGCCCAGGGTACGAGCAGTACTTC. Residues: CASSYSGTSPGYEQYF.